This T cell receptor beta chain originates from a study of molecular identifiers for immune sequencing clone quantification. V was clipped by 4 bases and J by 4 bases; unmatched bases: 11. The CDR3 consists of 17 residues. The germline V gene encodes CDR1 SGHTA and CDR2 FQGNSA. Each CDR3 protein is one row after TCRdb ran MiXCR on the PCR reads. The sample contains just over 40,000 distinct CDR3 sequences, about 24% of which appear only once. This clonotype occurred many times. The receptor was isolated from a human donor in good health. Some libraries in this study had Jurkat cell RNA spiked in. V gene TRBV7-2 combines with J gene TRBJ2-3; TRBD2 matches at 10 bases. Sequenced material: naive CD8+ T cells from blood, with Jurkat cell RNA spiked in. The sample's subset: FACS-sorted CD8+CD4-CCR7+CD45RA+ naive T cells. CDR3 sequence: CASSSGSSGRMADTQYF. CDR3 DNA: TGTGCCAGCAGCTCGGGGTCTAGCGGGAGAATGGCAGATACGCAGTATTTT.